This TCR beta chain was captured by sequencing in a study of cytomegalovirus exposure and HLA in healthy donors. Whole-study findings and limits: Association with HLA alleles at 0.05 false discovery rate was found for around 15,000 TCR beta sequences in a later analysis. Immune exposure was documented only through CMV serostatus. Later analysis showed most CMV-associated TCR beta chains appearing HLA-restricted.

Details on this clone: What it binds is not known.

The germline gives CDR1 GTSNPN, CDR2 SVGIG (reference sequence). The ends were cut back, 5 bases at V and 2 bases at J, with 16 bases in the middle. The CDR3 is 15 residues long. The PCR contained 60 Vbeta and 13 Jbeta primers. Original analysis: The count from a later analysis was 70 million to 85 million unique TCR beta chains, around 11 million of them shared. TCRdb's table, derived via immunoSEQ multiplex PCR, lists solely in-frame clones and lacks some. The V and J calls and clone size come from that table; D and trimming were worked out from the DNA. The sample contains over 150,000 clones, roughly 85% of which appear only once.

The chain uses TRBV30 and TRBJ1-3, with D possibly matching TRBD1 (6 bases). Sequences were obtained from PBMCs. The sequence came from a woman aged 25 to 45 in good health and CMV-seronegative. The CDR3 here is CAWDDWDNTGNTIYF. CDR3 nucleotide sequence: TGTGCCTGGGACGACTGGGACAACACTGGAAACACCATATATTTT.